A selection of T cell receptor beta chains follows, all from one sample in a study of T cell repertoires in cytomegalovirus infection. TCRdb called the reads again in MiXCR, with one record for every CDR3 protein. This sample carries hundreds of thousands of distinct CDR3 sequences, approximately 7% of them seen once, and the ten largest clones take roughly 6.5%. Sequencing used PBMCs. These receptors all come from a human donor in good health (CMV status not recorded). Some clones in this sample may be carry-over from other donors' samples. Each CDR3 is given with its conserved first and last residue. The D gene is left open where the match is weak. Size tells how often a clone was seen (once, few, many) or the class of an expanded clone, and some rows leave it out.

d_gene	len	abundance	j_gene	v_gene	CDR3nt	CDR3aa
TRBD2	16	NA	TRBJ2-3	TRBV10-3	TGTGCCATCAGCCGCGCGACTAGCGGGAACACAGATACGCAGTATTTT	CAISRATSGNTDTQYF
NA	14	NA	TRBJ1-1	TRBV18	TGTGCCAGCTCCATATCGACAGTCACCCTTGAAGCTTTCTTT	CASSISTVTLEAFF
NA	12	NA	TRBJ2-1	TRBV7-9	TGTGCCAGCAGCCCCAATAGAAATGAGCAGTTCTTC	CASSPNRNEQFF
NA	13	many	TRBJ1-6	TRBV7-9	TGTGCCAGCAGCTTTGTCGAGGGTTCACCCCTCCACTTT	CASSFVEGSPLHF
NA	13	many	TRBJ2-1	TRBV7-2	TGTGCCAGCAGCCCGACGCGATACAATGAGCAGTTCTTC	CASSPTRYNEQFF
NA	12	many	TRBJ2-7	TRBV11-3	TGTGCCAGCAGCCTGGGCCCTCAGGAGCAGTACTTC	CASSLGPQEQYF
TRBD2	14	many	TRBJ2-1	TRBV7-2	TGTGCCAGCAGCCAGCGGGGGCCGGACAATGAGCAGTTCTTC	CASSQRGPDNEQFF
NA	19	many	TRBJ1-6	TRBV5-5	TGTGCCAGCAGCACCCTCAACGAACGCGGCCGGTCCTATAATTCACCCCTCCACTTT	CASSTLNERGRSYNSPLHF
TRBD1	13	few	TRBJ1-5	TRBV29-1	TGCAGCGCACGGACAGGGAACAATCAGCCCCAGCATTTT	CSARTGNNQPQHF
NA	14	many	TRBJ1-1	TRBV24-1	TGTGCCACCAGTGATTTTGGAGAGAACACTGAAGCTTTCTTT	CATSDFGENTEAFF
TRBD1	15	many	TRBJ1-2	TRBV6-6	TGTGCCAGCAGTTACTCGAGGCAGGGGGATTATGGCTACACCTTC	CASSYSRQGDYGYTF
NA	15	many	TRBJ1-5	TRBV7-2	TGTGCCAGCAGCTTATATACTGGGGGCAATCAGCCCCAGCATTTT	CASSLYTGGNQPQHF
NA	16	many	TRBJ1-1	TRBV7-9	TGTGCCAGCAGCTCCGGGGGGTCGGGGATGAACACTGAAGCTTTCTTT	CASSSGGSGMNTEAFF
NA	14	many	TRBJ1-5	TRBV12-3/TRBV12-4	TGTGCCAGCAGTTTCATGGTGGGCAATCAGCCCCAGCATTTT	CASSFMVGNQPQHF
NA	15	many	TRBJ1-2	TRBV15	TGTGCCACCAGCAGCGCCGCGCCGGCTGTACATGGCTACACCTTC	CATSSAAPAVHGYTF
TRBD2	14	many	TRBJ2-7	TRBV20-1	TGCAGTGCTGATCGACTAGCGGGGCACTACGAGCAGTACTTC	CSADRLAGHYEQYF
TRBD1	15	many	TRBJ1-6	TRBV7-2	TGTGCCAGCAGCCGTAGGACAGGGGGCGGTTCACCCCTCCACTTT	CASSRRTGGGSPLHF
NA	13	many	TRBJ1-5	TRBV11-2	TGTGCCAGCAGCCAAACGACCAATCAGCCCCAGCATTTT	CASSQTTNQPQHF
NA	12	many	TRBJ2-2	TRBV7-9	TGTGCCAGCAGCTTGAGTACCGGGGAGCTGTTTTTT	CASSLSTGELFF
NA	15	many	TRBJ1-4	TRBV7-9	TGTGCCAGCCGCGCGTCCGGTTCTGCTAATGAAAAACTGTTTTTT	CASRASGSANEKLFF
NA	16	many	TRBJ1-2	TRBV7-6	TGTGCCAGCAGCGCCTATGGGACTTCTAGTGGATATGGCTACACCTTC	CASSAYGTSSGYGYTF
NA	12	few	TRBJ1-1	TRBV19	TGTGCCAGTAGTACTCGGCCGGGAGTTGCTTTCTTT	CASSTRPGVAFF
TRBD1	15	many	TRBJ2-1	TRBV7-9	TGTGCCAGCACTTACTGGGACAGGTACTTGGATGAGCAGTTCTTC	CASTYWDRYLDEQFF
NA	13	many	TRBJ2-2	TRBV5-1	TGCGCCAGCAGCCCGTGGGGATCCGGGGAGCTGTTTTTT	CASSPWGSGELFF
TRBD1	15	many	TRBJ2-7	TRBV7-2	TGTGCCAGCAGATATACCCGGGACAGATCCTACGAGCAGTACTTC	CASRYTRDRSYEQYF
NA	13	many	TRBJ2-5	TRBV28	TGTGCCAGCAGTTTTGGTTTGAAAGAGACCCAGTACTTC	CASSFGLKETQYF
NA	16	many	TRBJ2-7	TRBV3-1	TGTGCCAGCAGCCTCCCAGGCACAGGCCATTCCTACGAGCAGTACTTC	CASSLPGTGHSYEQYF
NA	11	many	TRBJ2-1	TRBV20-1	TGCAGTGCTAGAGGGGATAATGAGCAGTTCTTC	CSARGDNEQFF
NA	14	NA	TRBJ1-5	TRBV20-1	TGCAGTGCTACCGGGGCTAGATACAATCAGCCCCAGCATTTT	CSATGARYNQPQHF
NA	14	many	TRBJ2-6	TRBV19	TGTGCCAGTAGTATACTGTCTGGGGCCAACGTCCTGACTTTC	CASSILSGANVLTF
NA	13	many	TRBJ2-6	TRBV7-9	TGTGCCAGCATCGACTGGGAGGCCAACGTCCTGACTTTC	CASIDWEANVLTF
NA	12	few	TRBJ2-3	TRBV5-8	TGTGCCAGCAGCTCCCTAACAGATACGCAGTATTTT	CASSSLTDTQYF
NA	14	many	TRBJ2-5	TRBV18	TGTGCCAGCTCACCACAGATGACTCAAGAGACCCAGTACTTC	CASSPQMTQETQYF
NA	13	many	TRBJ1-1	TRBV7-9	TGTGCCAGCACCCCGTGGATATACACTGAAGCTTTCTTT	CASTPWIYTEAFF
TRBD1	14	many	TRBJ2-7	TRBV7-9	TGTGCCAGCAGCTTCGGGACAGGAGTATACGAGCAGTACTTC	CASSFGTGVYEQYF
NA	14	many	TRBJ2-1	TRBV20-1	TGCAGTGTAAAAGCCCCGGTTGGGATCGATGAGCAGTTCTTC	CSVKAPVGIDEQFF
NA	14	NA	TRBJ1-2	TRBV2	TGTGCCAGCCGTATGGACAGTGGCGGCTATGGCTACACCTTC	CASRMDSGGYGYTF
NA	13	many	TRBJ2-1	TRBV6-5	TGTGCCAGCAGTCACGGAAGGGGGAATGAGCAGTTCTTC	CASSHGRGNEQFF
TRBD1	14	many	TRBJ2-7	TRBV27	TGTGCCAGCAGCCCGAGGGACAGGCTCAACGAGCAGTACTTC	CASSPRDRLNEQYF
TRBD1	12	many	TRBJ2-1	TRBV2	TGTGCCAGCAGTGGGGACAGTAGTGGGCAGTTCTTC	CASSGDSSGQFF
NA	14	many	TRBJ2-7	TRBV5-1	TGCGCCAGTGCACAGGGCGATAGCTCCTACGAGCAGTACTTC	CASAQGDSSYEQYF
NA	11	many	TRBJ2-5	TRBV15	TGTGCCACCCTCGTCTGGGAGACCCAGTACTTC	CATLVWETQYF
TRBD2	16	many	TRBJ2-1	TRBV7-3	TGTGCCAGCAGCTTTTCTAGCGGAGCCACCTACAATGAGCAGTTCTTC	CASSFSSGATYNEQFF
NA	14	many	TRBJ2-7	TRBV7-2	TGTGCCAGCAGCTTAGGGCAGGGGCTCTACGAGCAGTACTTC	CASSLGQGLYEQYF
NA	13	many	TRBJ2-7	TRBV5-1	TGCGCCAGCAGCTTGATTTTAGATGGGGAGCAGTACTTC	CASSLILDGEQYF
TRBD2	15	many	TRBJ2-1	TRBV27	TGTGCCAGCAGTTTACAAGCGGGGGGGCCAACTGAGCAGTTCTTC	CASSLQAGGPTEQFF
NA	20	many	TRBJ2-1	TRBV6-2/TRBV6-3	TGTGCCAGCAGTTATAATTTAAGGATTCCAAACTCGCTAGCCTACAATGAGCAGTTCTTC	CASSYNLRIPNSLAYNEQFF